Below are 21 T cell receptor beta chains sequenced from a single sample in a study of blood T cells in healthy people across ages. Using a J-beta primer mix together with a sample-barcoded 5' primer, a second PCR was run for about 7 to 12 cycles. A single record per CDR3 protein comes from TCRdb applying MiXCR to the 5' RACE reads. Of 1.5 million or so distinct CDR3 sequences listed, 40% to 50% are singletons. Sequencing used blood. These TCRs come from a woman younger than 35 in good health.

This clonotype was found a few times. The V call is TRBV5-1, the J call TRBJ2-1; D could derive from TRBD1 or TRBD2 (6 bases each). Germline CDR1 is SGHRS and CDR2 is YFSETQ. The ends were cut back, 2 bases at V and 5 bases at J, with 14 bases in the middle. The CDR3 extends over 15 amino acids. The CDR3 sequence is CASSLSQGGDNEQFF. The CDR3 region has the DNA TGCGCCAGCAGCTTATCACAGGGAGGAGACAATGAGCAGTTCTTC.

The table lists this clonotype with a few counts. The genes are TRBV4-1 and TRBJ2-3, with D maybe TRBD2 (5 bases). Trimming cost V 0 bases and J 1 base, with 11 bases left between them. The CDR3 contains 16 residues. The germline gives CDR1 MGHRA, CDR2 YSYEKL. CDR3 loop: CASSQELRAGTDTQYF. The CDR3 coding sequence is TGCGCCAGCAGCCAAGAACTGAGGGCAGGCACAGATACGCAGTATTTT.

CDR3 DNA sequence: TGTGCCAGCAGCCCTACATCTGGCGCCTCTGGGGCCAACGTCCTGACTTTC. Translation gives CASSPTSGASGANVLTF. The chain employs TRBV9 and TRBJ2-6; no clear D. Trimming left V 4 bases short and J 0 bases short, with 14 bases between. Per the germline V gene, CDR1 is SGDLS and CDR2 is YYNGEE. CDR3 length equals 17 residues. Full variable domain (remainder filled in from reference TRBV9 and TRBJ2-6): DSGVTQTPKHLITATGQRVTLRCSPRSGDLSVYWYQQSLDQGLQFLIQYYNGEERAKGNILERFSAQQFPDLHSELNLSSLELGDSALYFCASSPTSGASGANVLTFGAGSRLTVL.

Only a few counts were recorded for this clonotype. The J gene is TRBJ2-5, the V gene TRBV10-3; TRBD1 matches 7 bases. CDR3 length: 15 amino acids. V shed 7 bases, J shed 3 bases, and the junction held 11 bases outside the gene matches. The germline V gene encodes CDR1 ENHRY and CDR2 SYGVKD. CDR3 sequence (DNA): TGTGCCATCAAACGGATGGGGACAGACGAAGAGACCCAGTACTTC. It yields the protein CAIKRMGTDEETQYF.

The chain is built from TRBV7-2 and TRBJ1-5; 7 bases match TRBD1. The CDR3 consists of 13 residues. The germline V gene encodes CDR1 SGHTA and CDR2 FQGNSA. V lost 3 bases to trimming and J lost 9 bases; unmatched junction nucleotides: 5. The CDR3 is CASSFNRGRPQHF. CDR3 nucleotide sequence: TGTGCCAGCAGCTTTAACAGGGGTCGGCCCCAGCATTTT.

The CDR3 nucleotides are TGTGCCAGCAGGCCGGACAGGGAGGTCGAAAAACTGTTTTTT. This gives the protein CASRPDREVEKLFF. The chain carries TRBV28 and TRBJ1-4; 8 bases align to TRBD1. The length of the CDR3 is 14 residues. Germline lookup yields CDR1 MDHEN and CDR2 SYDVKM. V trimming: 6 bases; J trimming: 8 bases; junction bases outside the gene matches: 8.

In its sample, this clonotype was seen a few times. The rearrangement links TRBV6-6 to TRBJ2-7; TRBD1 aligns across 7 bases. The V segment lost 8 bases and the J segment 5 bases; nucleotides outside the gene matches: 6. CDR3 length: 12 residues. Germline V gene data show CDR1 as MNHNY and CDR2 as SVGAGI (reference sequence). The CDR3 sequence: CASEQGFDEQYF. Written as DNA, the CDR3 is TGTGCCAGCGAACAGGGGTTCGACGAGCAGTACTTC.

The chain employs TRBV27 and TRBJ2-5; D remains unclear. Per the germline V gene, CDR1 is MNHEY and CDR2 is SMNVEV (reference sequence). The CDR3 extends over 15 amino acids. The ends were cut back, 2 bases at V and 5 bases at J, with 15 bases in the middle. The CDR3 coding sequence is TGTGCCAGCAGTTTAAGTCACGACGAGGAGGAGACCCAGTACTTC. It encodes CASSLSHDEEETQYF.

For the CDR3, the DNA is TGTGCCAGCCTGGGACGAGCGGGTACCTACGAGCAGTACTTC. The encoded protein is CASLGRAGTYEQYF. V gene TRBV2 combines with J gene TRBJ2-7; tentatively, D is TRBD2 (6 bases). CDR3 length equals 14 residues. CDR1 SNHLY and CDR2 FYNNEI come from the germline V gene. V shed 8 bases and J shed 2 bases, with 16 bases lying between them.

The rearrangement links TRBV11-2 to TRBJ2-7, with 10 bases that match TRBD2. Germline CDR1 reads SGHAT; CDR2 reads FQNNGV. The V gene end was trimmed by 3 bases and the J gene end by 2 bases; junction bases not matched to a gene: 7. The CDR3 runs 16 residues. The CDR3 nucleotides read TGTGCCAGCAGCTTGCCGCTAGCGGGAGCCCCCTACGAGCAGTACTTC. It specifies CASSLPLAGAPYEQYF.

This chain connects TRBV3-1 to TRBJ2-7; TRBD2 matches at 10 bases. The trim removed 1 base at V and 2 bases at J, leaving 8 bases unmatched. Germline CDR1 LGHDT, CDR2 YNNKEL (reference sequence). The CDR3 totals 17 residues. CDR3 coding DNA: TGTGCCAGCAGCCAAGTTGCGAGGACTAGCGGCACCTACGAGCAGTACTTC. It encodes CASSQVARTSGTYEQYF.

The chain combines TRBV10-3 with TRBJ1-4; D gene unclear. In germline, CDR1 is ENHRY, CDR2 SYGVKD. This CDR3 contains 12 residues. V was shortened by 3 bases and J by 8 bases, with 7 bases between the two germline ends. CDR3 region: CAISEKAEKLFF. The CDR3 DNA follows: TGTGCCATCAGTGAAAAAGCGGAAAAACTGTTTTTT.

The rearrangement joins TRBV28 to TRBJ1-1, with D possibly being TRBD1 (5 bases). The CDR3 has 14 residues. Germline CDR1 and CDR2: MDHEN and SYDVKM. V dropped 8 bases and J dropped 1 base, with 14 bases sitting between them. The CDR3 reads CASRQGPENTEAFF. CDR3 sequence (DNA): TGTGCCAGCCGGCAGGGACCCGAGAACACTGAAGCTTTCTTT.

This chain joins TRBV29-1 and TRBJ2-5; 7 bases are a match to TRBD2. The CDR3 sequence is 14 residues long. CDR1 is SQVTM, CDR2 ANQGSEA, per germline. V was clipped by 1 base and J by 8 bases; unmatched bases: 10. For the CDR3, the DNA is TGCAGCGTTGAAGGTCGACTAGCCGACAGAACCCAGTACTTC. Amino acids: CSVEGRLADRTQYF.

The chain is built from TRBV7-9 and TRBJ2-1, with unresolved D. V was trimmed by 1 base and J by 0 bases, leaving 10 bases between them. This CDR3 has 16 amino acids. The germline gives CDR1 SEHNR, CDR2 FQNEAQ (reference sequence). The CDR3 nucleotides read TGTGCCAGCAGCTTAGAGGGCTTTAGCTCCTACAATGAGCAGTTCTTC. The encoded protein is CASSLEGFSSYNEQFF.

The chain carries TRBV6-5 and TRBJ2-1; no definite D call. With 0 bases removed from V and 12 bases from J, the gap between germline ends came to 21 bases. CDR1 is MNHEY, CDR2 SVGAGI, per germline. The CDR3 covers 16 residues. CDR3: CASSYSSLGLQHGQFF. DNA for the CDR3: TGTGCCAGCAGTTACTCTTCTCTGGGCCTCCAGCATGGGCAGTTCTTC.

This clonotype was observed a few times. The chain has TRBV5-1 and TRBJ2-5; D ambiguous. The J call may be wrong; the DNA end is better matched by TRBJ2-7. CDR3 size: 15 residues. Per germline, CDR1 SGHRS and CDR2 YFSETQ. The DNA of the CDR3 is TGCGCCAGCAGCTTGGAAGTACCGTCGGGCTACGAGCAGTACTTC. Amino acid sequence: CASSLEVPSGYEQYF.

This clonotype appeared a few times. V is TRBV12-3 or TRBV12-4 and J is TRBJ1-4; 9 bases map to TRBD1. The CDR3 length is 13 residues. The trim removed 8 bases at V and 8 bases at J, leaving 6 bases unmatched. The CDR3 DNA is TGTGCCAGCGCGGGACAGGGAGGGGAAAAACTGTTTTTT. This translates into CASAGQGGEKLFF.

There are a few counts of this clonotype. The chain carries TRBV12-3 or TRBV12-4 and TRBJ1-1; D is uncertain. The CDR3 loop spans 13 amino acids. The germline V and J ends were trimmed by 7 bases and 0 bases, with 9 bases remaining between them. This CDR3 reads CASINRMNTEAFF. The CDR3 nucleotides read TGTGCCAGCATTAACCGTATGAACACTGAAGCTTTCTTT.

This clonotype was counted a single time. The chain employs TRBV2 and TRBJ1-1; D is undetermined. The CDR3 contains 12 residues. Germline CDR1 SNHLY, CDR2 FYNNEI. The V end was cut by 7 bases, the J end by 1 base, with 7 bases between. CDR3 coding DNA: TGTGCCAGCAATTTCGGGAACACTGAAGCTTTCTTT. Residues: CASNFGNTEAFF.

This clonotype was counted only a few times. This sequence joins TRBV20-1 and TRBJ1-3; no definite D call. The germline V gene has CDR1 DFQATT and CDR2 SNEGSKA (reference sequence). The V end lost 0 bases, the J end lost 7 bases, and 4 bases lay between the germline ends. The length of the CDR3 is 11 residues. The CDR3 nucleotides are TGCAGTGCTAGAGATTGGAACACCATATATTTT. Amino acids: CSARDWNTIYF.